The entry that follows covers one TCR beta chain sequence. The antigen is unknown. This record belongs to a study of T cell repertoires in cytomegalovirus infection. Study-wide context: Used in the study were CMV epitopes, some recently identified and HLA-C-restricted, others well-studied and HLA-B-restricted. CMV infection plus the matching HLA type was flagged by public TCR beta signatures.

A single record per CDR3 protein comes from TCRdb applying MiXCR to the reads. The sample shows approximately 1,000,000 distinct CDR3 sequences, 31% of them seen only once. V was pared by 5 bases and J by 1 base, with 6 bases of the junction left unmatched. CDR1 is SEHNR and CDR2 is FQNEAQ in the germline V gene (reference sequence). The CDR3 is 16 residues long. Sequencing was performed on cultured CD8+ T cells from PBMCs, taken from culture after CMV antigen stimulation. This chain uses TRBV7-9 with TRBJ2-2, with TRBD1 matching 8 bases. The TCR originated in a human donor in good health (CMV status not recorded). Some clones in this sample may be carry-over from other donors' samples. The CDR3 coding sequence is TGTGCCAGCAGCCCCCGGACAGGGTGGAACACCGGGGAGCTGTTTTTT. This translates into CASSPRTGWNTGELFF.